The 26 T cell receptor beta chains reported below all come from one sample, sequenced in a study of T cells after yellow fever vaccination. Each CDR3 protein gets one entry after TCRdb re-called the 5' RACE reads with MiXCR. The sample yields fewer than 650,000 distinct CDR3 sequences, 21% seen once. The source material was PBMCs, sampled approximately 20 days after the first yellow fever vaccination. The receptor set was obtained from a man aged 18 to 29 who received the YFV17D yellow fever vaccine.

This clonotype was picked up many times. The chain joins TRBV29-1 to TRBJ1-2; TRBD1 matches 8 bases. Germline V lookup: CDR1 SQVTM, CDR2 ANQGSEA. V lost 0 bases and J lost 13; bases outside the gene matches: 10. This CDR3 contains 13 residues. The CDR3 nucleotides are TGCAGCGTTGAAGAGTCGACAGGGGTTCCGAGCACCTTC. Protein sequence: CSVEESTGVPSTF. The whole variable domain, filled in from reference TRBV29-1 and TRBJ1-2, reads SAVISQKPSRDICQRGTSLTIQCQVDSQVTMMFWYRQQPGQSLTLIATANQGSEATYESGFVIDKFPISRPNLTFSTLTVSNMSPEDSSIYLCSVEESTGVPSTFGSGTRLTVV.

The chain recombines TRBV12-3 or TRBV12-4 with TRBJ1-1; a possible D gene is TRBD1 (5 bases). This CDR3 is 14 amino acids long. Deletions cut 5 bases from V and 1 base from J, with 11 bases between. CDR3 region: CASSPMTANTEAFF. The CDR3 bases are TGTGCCAGCAGTCCTATGACAGCGAACACTGAAGCTTTCTTT.

The chain combines TRBV4-3 with TRBJ1-1, with TRBD1 identical over 7 bases. V lost 3 bases and J lost 5; bases outside the gene matches: 6. The CDR3 is 14 residues long. The germline V gene encodes CDR1 LGHNA and CDR2 YSLEER. Here the CDR3 DNA reads TGCGCCAGCAGCCACCCTGACAGGGATACTGAAGCTTTCTTT. This codes for CASSHPDRDTEAFF.

This clonotype has a handful of counts. This sequence joins TRBV24-1 and TRBJ2-7, with D possibly TRBD2 on 7 matching bases. The CDR3 is 14 amino acids. V was pared by 5 bases and J by 0 bases, with 10 bases between. CDR1 is KGHDR and CDR2 is SFDVKD in the germline V gene. The CDR3 reads CATSGRGHSYEQYF. The CDR3 bases are TGTGCCACCAGTGGGCGGGGGCACTCCTACGAGCAGTACTTC.

The V and J genes are TRBV20-1 and TRBJ2-3; D is unresolved. This CDR3 spans 13 amino acids. In germline, CDR1 is DFQATT, CDR2 SNEGSKA (reference sequence). V dropped 6 bases and J dropped 3 bases, with 13 bases sitting between them. The CDR3 DNA reads TGCAGTGCCGGCAGTCCGCTAACAGATACGCAGTATTTT. Its protein is CSAGSPLTDTQYF.

The rearrangement links TRBV5-1 to TRBJ1-3; D unresolved. The CDR3 sequence is 15 residues long. CDR1 is SGHRS and CDR2 is YFSETQ in the germline V gene. V gave up 0 bases and J gave up 0 bases, with 7 bases separating them. DNA for the CDR3: TGCGCCAGCAGCTTGGAAGGGAGCTCTGGAAACACCATATATTTT. As protein: CASSLEGSSGNTIYF.

V and J are TRBV7-3 and TRBJ2-3, with 7 positions matching TRBD2. In germline, CDR1 is SGHTA, CDR2 FQGTGA. There are 15 residues in the CDR3. The J segment lost 11 bases and the V segment lost 1 base, leaving 12 bases of the junction unmatched. The CDR3 DNA follows: TGTGCCAGCAGCTTAAGGGGGGGGTCCGAAGGGAGGCAGTATTTT. Protein product: CASSLRGGSEGRQYF.

This clonotype was seen many times. The chain has TRBV20-1 and TRBJ2-7; D ambiguous. CDR3 length: 13 residues. V lost 3 bases and J lost 3, with 12 bases in between. CDR1 DFQATT and CDR2 SNEGSKA come from the germline V gene (reference sequence). The DNA of the CDR3 is TGCAGTGCTAGGTCCTATTCGGGCTACGAGCAGTACTTC. Amino acids: CSARSYSGYEQYF.

This clonotype has only a few counts. The chain couples TRBV7-9 to TRBJ2-1; D uncertain. The germline CDR1 and CDR2 sequences are SEHNR and FQNEAQ (reference sequence). The CDR3 spans 13 residues. Trimming took 8 bases from V and 2 from J, leaving 10 bases between them. The CDR3 DNA reads TGTGCCAGCTCGAACGGCGCCTACAATGAGCAGTTCTTC. Translating it yields CASSNGAYNEQFF.

In this sample, this clonotype turned up a few times. The chain's CDR3 is CASSFGIEKLFF. The CDR3 DNA sequence: TGTGCCAGCAGCTTCGGGATTGAAAAACTGTTTTTT. The chain couples TRBV5-6 to TRBJ1-4, with D unresolved. Germline V gives CDR1 SGHDT, CDR2 YYEEEE. The CDR3 spans 12 residues. V gave up 2 bases and J gave up 7 bases, with 6 bases separating them.

V is TRBV7-2 and J is TRBJ1-5; D not certain. The germline V and J ends were trimmed by 7 bases and 7 bases, with 17 bases remaining between them. CDR1 is SGHTA and CDR2 is FQGNSA in the germline V gene. The CDR3 runs 14 residues. The CDR3 here is CASTDPGAYQPQHF. CDR3 DNA sequence: TGTGCCAGCACCGACCCGGGTGCCTACCAGCCCCAGCATTTT.

This chain uses TRBV28 with TRBJ2-5; tentatively, D is TRBD2 (7 bases). The CDR3 spans 14 residues. CDR1 and CDR2 (germline): MDHEN, SYDVKM. Deletions cut 5 bases from V and 4 bases from J, with 14 bases between. The CDR3 nucleotides read TGTGCCAGCAGTGGGGGGGCGGTGGCAGAGACCCAGTACTTC. It codes for CASSGGAVAETQYF.

The V call is TRBV7-2, the J call TRBJ2-2, with TRBD1 matching 9 bases. Germline V CDR1 and CDR2: SGHTA, FQGNSA. The V gene end was trimmed by 4 bases and the J gene end by 6 bases; junction bases not matched to a gene: 12. The CDR3 consists of 17 residues. CDR3 protein: CASSSGDREFYAGELFF. The DNA of the CDR3 is TGTGCCAGCAGCTCTGGGGACAGGGAGTTTTACGCCGGGGAGCTGTTTTTT.

This chain links TRBV2 with TRBJ1-1; 7 bases fit TRBD1. Germline assignment: CDR1 SNHLY and CDR2 FYNNEI. This CDR3 has 13 residues. V gave up 6 bases and J gave up 4 bases; unmatched junction bases: 5. CDR3 sequence reads: CASSTGAGTEAFF. For the CDR3, the DNA is TGTGCCAGCAGCACAGGGGCTGGCACTGAAGCTTTCTTT.

Worth noting for this clonotype: Mismatch with germline at one junction end may stem from a read error. The rearrangement links TRBV7-7 to TRBJ2-1, with 7 bases that match TRBD1. CDR1 is SSHAT, CDR2 FNYEAQ, per germline (reference sequence). The CDR3 is 15 residues long. CDR3 sequence: CASSLEGASHNEQFF. The CDR3 nucleotides are TGTGCTAGCAGCTTAGAGGGGGCGAGCCACAATGAGCAGTTCTTC.

This clonotype was seen a few times. The chain is built from TRBV6-5 and TRBJ2-5; D may be TRBD2 (5 bases). V was clipped by 4 bases and J by 5 bases, with 26 bases between them. The CDR3 is 18 amino acids. The germline CDR1 and CDR2 sequences are MNHEY and SVGAGI. CDR3 coding DNA: TGTGCCAGCAGTTTCCTAGGGCCCGGCGGACCCTTAGCGGAGACCCAGTACTTC. This encodes CASSFLGPGGPLAETQYF.

V gene TRBV23-1 combines with J gene TRBJ2-7; 8 nucleotides agree with TRBD1. TRBV23-1 is treated as an ORF (open reading frame) with a function not yet certain. This CDR3 spans 13 amino acids. With 2 bases clipped from V and 6 bases from J, the junction kept 3 bases outside the gene matches. DNA of the CDR3: TGCGCCAGCAGTCAACAGGGGGCGGTCGAGCAGTACTTC. It codes for CASSQQGAVEQYF.

This clonotype was seen more than once but under ten times. This rearrangement joins TRBV2 to TRBJ2-7, with D perhaps TRBD1 (6 bases). The CDR3 is 14 amino acids. V gave up 9 bases and J gave up 2 bases, with 17 bases separating them. Germline-derived CDR1 and CDR2 are SNHLY and FYNNEI. This CDR3 is CASHAGTYAYEQYF. The CDR3 region has the DNA TGTGCCAGTCACGCCGGGACATATGCCTACGAGCAGTACTTC. The full variable domain, with the rest looked up from reference TRBV2 and TRBJ2-7, is EPEVTQTPSHQVTQMGQEVILRCVPISNHLYFYWYRQILGQKVEFLVSFYNNEISEKSEIFDDQFSVERPDGSNFTLKIRSTKLEDSAMYFCASHAGTYAYEQYFGPGTRLTVT.

A few counts support this clonotype. The chain carries TRBV7-9 and TRBJ1-2, with a possible D match to TRBD1 (5 bases). Looked up from germline, CDR1 is SEHNR and CDR2 is FQNEAQ (reference sequence). The CDR3 contains 15 residues. Trimming took 1 base from V and 8 from J, leaving 17 bases between them. The CDR3 loop reads CASSLVSRAFGGYTF. The CDR3 nucleotides read TGTGCCAGCAGCTTAGTGTCCAGGGCATTCGGCGGCTACACCTTC.

V usage is TRBV20-1 and J usage is TRBJ2-7, with D possibly TRBD1 on 6 matching bases. The germline CDR1 and CDR2 sequences are DFQATT and SNEGSKA (reference sequence). Trimming removed 0 bases from V and 3 bases from J, with 12 bases in between. The CDR3 has 14 amino acids. CDR3 in DNA: TGCAGTGCTAGAGATGGGGGCAGGGTCTACGAGCAGTACGTC. This sequence encodes CSARDGGRVYEQYV.

The genes are TRBV28 and TRBJ1-3; D possibly corresponds to TRBD1 (5 bases). Trimming cost V 3 bases and J 5 bases, with 14 bases left between them. Germline V gives CDR1 MDHEN, CDR2 SYDVKM. There are 15 residues in the CDR3. The CDR3 sequence is CASSFGGQVRNTIYF. CDR3 in DNA: TGTGCCAGCAGTTTCGGGGGTCAAGTCAGAAACACCATATATTTT.

The rearrangement joins TRBV7-9 to TRBJ1-2; D may be TRBD1 (5 bases). The CDR3 totals 14 residues. Per germline, CDR1 SEHNR and CDR2 FQNEAQ (reference sequence). Deletions cut 2 bases from V and 4 bases from J, with 11 bases between. This CDR3 reads CASSLNGGAYGYTF. CDR3 in DNA: TGTGCCAGCAGCTTAAATGGAGGGGCCTATGGCTACACCTTC.

The chain combines TRBV5-1 with TRBJ2-7; D is perhaps TRBD1 (7 bases). V lost 4 bases, J lost 4 bases, and 21 bases lay in between. This CDR3 is built from 16 residues. Germline assignment: CDR1 SGHRS and CDR2 YFSETQ. The CDR3 nucleotides are TGCGCCAGCAGCCTGCAGACAGGGAGGATTCCGTACGAGCAGTACTTC. Amino acid sequence: CASSLQTGRIPYEQYF.

V usage is TRBV20-1 and J usage is TRBJ2-5; weak D call: TRBD2 (5 bases). This CDR3 contains 12 residues. Germline V gene sequence: CDR1 DFQATT, CDR2 SNEGSKA (reference sequence). Trimming stripped 3 bases from V and 5 bases from J, with 10 bases between. CDR3 coding DNA: TGCAGTGCTAGTGCGAGAGGGGAGACCCAGTACTTC. Translating it yields CSASARGETQYF.

This clonotype was counted many times. In nucleotides, the CDR3 is TGTGCCAGCACCCAGTGGGGCACCGGGGAGCTGTTTTTT. Amino acid sequence: CASTQWGTGELFF. This rearrangement joins TRBV28 to TRBJ2-2; unclear D gene. Between the trimmed V and J ends, which lost 7 bases and 4 bases, there was a span of 10 bases. Germline V gene sequence: CDR1 MDHEN, CDR2 SYDVKM. This CDR3 contains 13 residues.

This chain uses TRBV4-2 with TRBJ2-3; no reliable D call. The length of the CDR3 is 16 residues. V lost 4 bases and J 1 base, leaving 15 bases between the germline ends. Germline CDR1 is LGHNA and CDR2 is YNFKEQ. The DNA of the CDR3 is TGTGCCAGCAGCCGGGGATCGCTGATCCGCACAGATACGCAGTATTTT. Amino acids: CASSRGSLIRTDTQYF.